This TCR beta chain was documented in a study of cytomegalovirus exposure and HLA in healthy donors. Study outcomes and limitations: Among TCR sequences, most were rare, though some public TCRs appeared in many donors.

This PCR relied on a set of 60 Vbeta primers and 13 Jbeta primers. TCRdb keeps only in-frame clones here, not all; method: immunoSEQ multiplex PCR. The sample comprises over 70,000 clones, 55% to 70% of which are singletons, and under 25% rests with the top ten. Of note for this clone: No antigen is known for it.

Source material: PBMCs. The TCR was taken from a woman between 50 and 59 years old in good health and CMV-seropositive.

The CDR3 protein is CASSPRLGKDTQYF. In nucleotides, the CDR3 is TGTGCCAGCAGTCCTAGACTCGGAAAAGATACGCAGTATTTT. J is TRBJ2-3 and V is TRBV6-5; D not resolved. V was pared by 5 bases and J by 5 bases, with 14 bases between. The length of the CDR3 is 14 residues. Per the germline V gene, CDR1 is MNHEY and CDR2 is SVGAGI.